This TCR beta chain appears in the sequencing data of a study of T cell changes during pregnancy in multiple sclerosis. Profiled with immunoSEQ multiplex PCR; TCRdb holds only in-frame clones, not every one. The repertoire holds about 57,000 clones, with approximately 90% as singletons. CDR3 length equals 13 residues. Trimming stripped 1 base from V and 1 base from J, with 4 bases between. In germline, CDR1 is SGHTA, CDR2 FQGTGA. The chain is built from TRBV7-3 and TRBJ1-1; D is uncertain. This sequence was found in a female donor in good health, enrolled as a control in a pregnancy study. The source material was peripheral blood, sampled after pregnancy. CDR3 region: CASSLMRNTEAFF. DNA for the CDR3: TGTGCCAGCAGCTTAATGAGGAACACTGAAGCTTTCTTT.